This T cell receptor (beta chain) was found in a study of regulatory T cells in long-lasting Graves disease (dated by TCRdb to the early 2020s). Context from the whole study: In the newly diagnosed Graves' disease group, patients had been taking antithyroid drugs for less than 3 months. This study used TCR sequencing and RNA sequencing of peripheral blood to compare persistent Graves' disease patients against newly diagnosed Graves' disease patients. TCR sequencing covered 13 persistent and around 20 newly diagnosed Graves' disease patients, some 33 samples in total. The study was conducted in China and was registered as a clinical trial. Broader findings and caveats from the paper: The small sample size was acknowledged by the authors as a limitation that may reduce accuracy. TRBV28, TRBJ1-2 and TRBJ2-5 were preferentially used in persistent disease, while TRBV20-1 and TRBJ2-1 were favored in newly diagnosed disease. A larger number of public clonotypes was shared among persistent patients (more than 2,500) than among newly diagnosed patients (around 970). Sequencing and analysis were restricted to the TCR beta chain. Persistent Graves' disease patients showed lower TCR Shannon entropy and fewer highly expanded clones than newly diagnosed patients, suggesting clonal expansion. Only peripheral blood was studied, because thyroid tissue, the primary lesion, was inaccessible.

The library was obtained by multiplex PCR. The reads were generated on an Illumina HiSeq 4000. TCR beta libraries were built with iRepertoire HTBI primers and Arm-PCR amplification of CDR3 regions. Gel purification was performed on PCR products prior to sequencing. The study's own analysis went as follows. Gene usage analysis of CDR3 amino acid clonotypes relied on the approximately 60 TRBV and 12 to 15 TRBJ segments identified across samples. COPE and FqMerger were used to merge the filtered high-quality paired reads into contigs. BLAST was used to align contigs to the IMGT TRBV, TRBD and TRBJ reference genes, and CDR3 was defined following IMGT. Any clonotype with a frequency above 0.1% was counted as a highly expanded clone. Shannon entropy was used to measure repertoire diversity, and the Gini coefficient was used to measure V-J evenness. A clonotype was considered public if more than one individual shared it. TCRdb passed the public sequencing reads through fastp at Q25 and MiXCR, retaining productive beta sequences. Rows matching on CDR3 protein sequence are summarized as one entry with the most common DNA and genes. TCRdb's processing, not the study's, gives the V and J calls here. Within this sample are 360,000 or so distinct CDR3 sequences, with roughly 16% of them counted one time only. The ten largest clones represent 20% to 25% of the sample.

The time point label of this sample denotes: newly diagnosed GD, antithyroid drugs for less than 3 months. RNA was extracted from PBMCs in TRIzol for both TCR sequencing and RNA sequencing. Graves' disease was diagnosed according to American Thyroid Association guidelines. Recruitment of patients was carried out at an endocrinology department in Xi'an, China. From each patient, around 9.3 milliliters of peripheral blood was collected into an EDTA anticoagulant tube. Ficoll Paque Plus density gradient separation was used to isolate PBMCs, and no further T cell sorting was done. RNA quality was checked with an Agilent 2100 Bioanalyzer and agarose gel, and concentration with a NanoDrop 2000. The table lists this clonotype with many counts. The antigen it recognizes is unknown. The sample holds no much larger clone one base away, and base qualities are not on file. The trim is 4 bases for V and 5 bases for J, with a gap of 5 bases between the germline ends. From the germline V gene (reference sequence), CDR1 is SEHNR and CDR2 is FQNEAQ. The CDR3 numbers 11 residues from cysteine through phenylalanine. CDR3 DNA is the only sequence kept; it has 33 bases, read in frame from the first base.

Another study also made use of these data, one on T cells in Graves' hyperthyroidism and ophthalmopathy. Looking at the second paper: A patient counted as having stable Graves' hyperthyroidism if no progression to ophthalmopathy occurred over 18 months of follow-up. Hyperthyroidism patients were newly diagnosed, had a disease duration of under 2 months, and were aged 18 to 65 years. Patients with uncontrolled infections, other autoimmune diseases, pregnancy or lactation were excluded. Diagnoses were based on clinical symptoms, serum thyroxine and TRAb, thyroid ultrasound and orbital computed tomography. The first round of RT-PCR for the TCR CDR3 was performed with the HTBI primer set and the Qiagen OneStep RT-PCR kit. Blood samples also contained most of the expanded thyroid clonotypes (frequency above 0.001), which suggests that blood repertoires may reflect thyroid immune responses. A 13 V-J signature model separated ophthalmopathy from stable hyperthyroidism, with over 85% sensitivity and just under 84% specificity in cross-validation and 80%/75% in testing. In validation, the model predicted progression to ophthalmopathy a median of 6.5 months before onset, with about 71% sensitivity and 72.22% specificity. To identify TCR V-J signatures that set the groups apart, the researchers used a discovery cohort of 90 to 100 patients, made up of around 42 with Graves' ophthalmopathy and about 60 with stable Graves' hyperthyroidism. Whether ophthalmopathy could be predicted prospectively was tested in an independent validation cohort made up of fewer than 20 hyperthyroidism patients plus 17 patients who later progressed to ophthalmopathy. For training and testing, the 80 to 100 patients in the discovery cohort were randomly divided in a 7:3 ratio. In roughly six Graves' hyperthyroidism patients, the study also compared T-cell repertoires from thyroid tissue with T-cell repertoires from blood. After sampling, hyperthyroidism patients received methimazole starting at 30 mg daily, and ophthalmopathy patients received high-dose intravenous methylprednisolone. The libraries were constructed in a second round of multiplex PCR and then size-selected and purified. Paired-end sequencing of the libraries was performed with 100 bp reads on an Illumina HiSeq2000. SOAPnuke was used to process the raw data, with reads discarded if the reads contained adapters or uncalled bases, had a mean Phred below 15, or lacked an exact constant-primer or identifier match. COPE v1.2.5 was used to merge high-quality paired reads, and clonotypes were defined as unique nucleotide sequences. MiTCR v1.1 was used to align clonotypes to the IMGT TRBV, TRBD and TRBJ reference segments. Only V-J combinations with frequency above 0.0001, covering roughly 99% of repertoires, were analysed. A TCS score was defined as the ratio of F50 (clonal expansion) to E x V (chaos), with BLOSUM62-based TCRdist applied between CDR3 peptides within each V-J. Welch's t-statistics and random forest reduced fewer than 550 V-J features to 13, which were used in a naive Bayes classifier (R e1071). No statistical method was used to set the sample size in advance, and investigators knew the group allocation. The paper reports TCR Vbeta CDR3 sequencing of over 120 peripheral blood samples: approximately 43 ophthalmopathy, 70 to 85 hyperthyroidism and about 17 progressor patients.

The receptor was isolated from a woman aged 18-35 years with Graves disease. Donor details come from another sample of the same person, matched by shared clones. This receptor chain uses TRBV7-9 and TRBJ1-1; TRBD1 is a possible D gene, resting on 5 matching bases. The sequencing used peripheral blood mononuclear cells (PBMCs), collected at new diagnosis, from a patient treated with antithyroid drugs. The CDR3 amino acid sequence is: CASSWGTEAFF. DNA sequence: TGTGCCAGCAGCTGGGGGACTGAAGCTTTCTTT.